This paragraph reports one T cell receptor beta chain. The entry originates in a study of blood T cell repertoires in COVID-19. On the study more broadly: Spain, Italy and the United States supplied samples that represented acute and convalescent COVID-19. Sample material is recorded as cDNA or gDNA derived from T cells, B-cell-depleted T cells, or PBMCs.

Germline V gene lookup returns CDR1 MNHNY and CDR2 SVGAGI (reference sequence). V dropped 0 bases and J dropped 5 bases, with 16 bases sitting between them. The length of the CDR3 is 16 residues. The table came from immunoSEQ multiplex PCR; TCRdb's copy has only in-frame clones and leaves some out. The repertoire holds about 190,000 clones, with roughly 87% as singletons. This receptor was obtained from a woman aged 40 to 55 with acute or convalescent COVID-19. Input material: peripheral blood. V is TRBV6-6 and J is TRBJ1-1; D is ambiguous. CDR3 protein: CASSYSKILLRTEAFF. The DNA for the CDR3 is TGTGCCAGCAGTTACTCGAAAATCTTGCTCAGGACTGAAGCTTTCTTT.